This T cell receptor beta chain was profiled in a study of radiotherapy plus CTLA-4 blockade in lung cancer. Study details: Across the patients, objective responses occurred in more than 15%, and disease control in approximately 30%.

Findings of the study overall: Together with interferon-beta, which increased in serum after radiation, early dynamic changes in blood T cell clones were reportedly the best predictors of response. Radiotherapy with ipilimumab was followed by blood expansion of tumor-derived clones.

Measured with immunoSEQ multiplex PCR; TCRdb has only the in-frame clones, and not every one. The sample contains some 110,000 clones, roughly 74% of which appear only once. Ipilimumab CTLA-4 blockade and focal radiation were given to patients with chemo-refractory metastatic non-small-cell lung cancer. The CDR3 is 13 residues long. The V gene lost 3 bases and the J gene lost 7 bases, with 12 bases spanning the gap. Looked up from germline, CDR1 is KGHSH and CDR2 is LQKENI. On this clone itself: Its target is unknown.

This specimen consisted of peripheral blood, obtained from a patient treated with radiotherapy plus ipilimumab. This rearrangement joins TRBV18 to TRBJ2-5; tentative D call: TRBD2 (5 bases). The source is a human donor with non-small cell lung cancer who had a partial response to radiotherapy plus ipilimumab. CDR3 in DNA: TGTGCCAGCTCACCCGGACTGGATGGGACCCAGTACTTC. Translation: CASSPGLDGTQYF.